A selection of T cell receptor beta chains follows, all from one sample in a study of cytomegalovirus exposure and HLA in healthy donors. The protocol was immunoSEQ multiplex PCR, while the TCRdb copy is restricted to in-frame clones and leaves out a portion. Altogether approximately 93,000 clones are present, 79% being singletons, with the ten largest covering approximately 3.3%. The sample was PBMCs. The receptors come from a male donor in good health and CMV-seropositive. Each CDR3 is given with its conserved first and last residue. Each record gives: D gene, V gene, CDR3 length, J gene, clone size, CDR3 DNA, CDR3 protein. The D gene is left open where the match is weak. A clone size is listed for some rows: how often the clone was seen (once, few, many), or a class if it is expanded.

NA	TRBV16	11	TRBJ1-1	NA	TGTGCCAGCAGCCAGGGCATCCGGGCTTTCTTT	CASSQGIRAFF
NA	TRBV2	13	TRBJ2-7	NA	TGTGCCAGCAGTGGACAGGACACCTACGAGCAGTACTTC	CASSGQDTYEQYF
TRBD1	TRBV30	15	TRBJ1-1	NA	TGTGCCTGGGCCGGGACAGGGGAGAGGAGCACTGAAGCTTTCTTT	CAWAGTGERSTEAFF
TRBD2	TRBV2	18	TRBJ2-3	once	TGTGCCAGCAGTGTCAGACTAGCGGGGGGGATTAGCACAGATACGCAGTATTTT	CASSVRLAGGISTDTQYF
NA	TRBV5-1	13	TRBJ1-2	NA	TGCGCCAGCAGCTTTTATGAGTCGGGGGGCTACACCTTC	CASSFYESGGYTF
NA	TRBV7-9	13	TRBJ1-1	NA	TGTGCCAGCAGCCCCAGGGTCGGCACTGAAGCTTTCTTT	CASSPRVGTEAFF
TRBD1	TRBV18	15	TRBJ1-1	once	TGTGCCAGCTCACCCTGGACAGGGGAAATTCATGAAGCTTTCTTT	CASSPWTGEIHEAFF
TRBD1	TRBV5-1	15	TRBJ1-6	NA	TGCGCCAGCAGCTTGGCGGGACAGGGCCGATCACCCCTCCACTTT	CASSLAGQGRSPLHF
NA	TRBV10-2	14	TRBJ1-6	NA	TGCGCCAGCAGTCTGGCCCTCGAGGGCTCACCCCTCCACTTT	CASSLALEGSPLHF
TRBD2	TRBV6-5	15	TRBJ2-3	once	TGTGCCAGCAGTTACTCGGGCGGGGGGACAGATACGCAGTATTTT	CASSYSGGGTDTQYF
TRBD2	TRBV27	15	TRBJ2-1	NA	TGTGCCAGCAGTCCCGGGACTACCGCGCCAGGCGAGCAGTTCTTC	CASSPGTTAPGEQFF
NA	TRBV18	13	TRBJ2-5	NA	TGTGCCAGCTCACCACCGAGCGGCGAGACCCAGTACTTC	CASSPPSGETQYF
TRBD2	TRBV9	12	TRBJ2-5	NA	TGTGCCAGCGGTAGCGGGGGGGAGACCCAGTACTTC	CASGSGGETQYF
NA	TRBV7-2	15	TRBJ1-1	NA	TGTGCCAGCAGCCCGAACGCGGGGATGAACACTGAAGCTTTCTTT	CASSPNAGMNTEAFF
TRBD1	TRBV27	15	TRBJ2-2	NA	TGTGCCAGCAGGCGATCGACAGGGTACACCGGGGAGCTGTTTTTT	CASRRSTGYTGELFF
TRBD1	TRBV7-2	13	TRBJ1-6	NA	TGTGCCACCGGACAGGGTTTTAATTCACCCCTCCACTTT	CATGQGFNSPLHF
NA	TRBV12-5	11	TRBJ1-2	NA	TGTGCTAGTGGTTTCAGGGTTGGCTACACCTTC	CASGFRVGYTF
NA	TRBV12-5	12	TRBJ1-2	NA	TGTGCTAGTGCCCGGGACACCTATGGCTACACCTTC	CASARDTYGYTF
TRBD2	TRBV5-6	16	TRBJ2-5	NA	TGTGCCAGCAGCTTCACCCTAGCGGGGGCCCAAGAGACCCAGTACTTC	CASSFTLAGAQETQYF
TRBD1	TRBV15	17	TRBJ1-5	NA	TGTGCCACCAGCAGAGATTTAGGGACAGGGGCAAATCAGCCCCAGCATTTT	CATSRDLGTGANQPQHF
TRBD1	TRBV7-3	14	TRBJ1-1	NA	TGTGCCAGCAGCTCGACAGGGATGAACACTGAAGCTTTCTTT	CASSSTGMNTEAFF
TRBD1	TRBV5-4	15	TRBJ2-1	NA	TGTGCCAGCAGCCCGACAGGGAGCTCCTACAATGAGCAGTTCTTC	CASSPTGSSYNEQFF
NA	TRBV6-5	12	TRBJ2-1	NA	TGTGCCAGCAGTCTACCTAGTAATGAGCAGTTCTTC	CASSLPSNEQFF
TRBD1	TRBV2	15	TRBJ2-7	NA	TGTGCCAGCAGTCAAAGACAGGGTAGCTCCTACGAGCAGTACTTC	CASSQRQGSSYEQYF
NA	TRBV7-3	14	TRBJ1-3	NA	TGTGCCAGCAGCCCCGGAGGGACCGGAAACACCATATATTTT	CASSPGGTGNTIYF
NA	TRBV30	15	TRBJ1-2	NA	TGTGCCTGGAGACTCGCGAGGAGAGCTAACTATGGCTACACCTTC	CAWRLARRANYGYTF
NA	TRBV7-9	12	TRBJ2-1	NA	TGTGCCAGCAGCTTAGATCAGGGTGAGCAGTTCTTC	CASSLDQGEQFF
NA	TRBV5-1	14	TRBJ2-7	NA	TGCGCCAGCAGCTTGGATCCCGGCGGGTACGAGCAGTACTTC	CASSLDPGGYEQYF
TRBD1	TRBV27	14	TRBJ2-2	few	TGTGCCAGCAGTTCGACAGGGGGATGGCGGGAGCTGTTTTTT	CASSSTGGWRELFF
TRBD1	TRBV29-1	14	TRBJ2-2	NA	TGCAGCGCTACGGGACAGGGCAGGACCGGGGAGCTGTTTTTT	CSATGQGRTGELFF
TRBD1	TRBV6-5	15	TRBJ1-1	NA	TGTGCCAGCACCACGACAGGGGGCAGAAACACTGAAGCTTTCTTT	CASTTTGGRNTEAFF
NA	TRBV29-1	15	TRBJ2-3	NA	TGCAGCGTTGAAGCAGTGACAGGGAGGAGAGATACGCAGTATTTT	CSVEAVTGRRDTQYF
TRBD1	TRBV5-8	11	TRBJ1-1	few	TGTGCCAGCAGCCCGGGACAGTTAGCTTTCTTT	CASSPGQLAFF
TRBD1	TRBV5-4	15	TRBJ1-1	NA	TGTGCCAGCAGCCCTCACGACAGGGGATTCACTGAAGCTTTCTTT	CASSPHDRGFTEAFF
NA	TRBV18	12	TRBJ2-7	NA	TGTGCCAGCTCACCTAGCTCCTACGAGCAGTACTTC	CASSPSSYEQYF